This is a list of T cell receptor beta chains from one sample in a study of T cell responses to AZD1222 COVID-19 vaccine. The protocol was immunoSEQ multiplex PCR, while the TCRdb copy is restricted to in-frame clones and leaves out a portion. The data show 150,000 to 190,000 clones, around nine tenths seen once. Sample: peripheral blood, taken 28 days after the second AZD1222 dose. These receptors were obtained from an adult who received the AZD1222 COVID-19 vaccine. CDR3s include the opening cysteine and the closing phenylalanine or tryptophan. The D gene is left open where the match is weak. The size field is filled for only some rows; it gives once, few, many or a size class.

NA	TRBV7-2	TRBJ2-3	NA	TGTGCCAGCAGCCCCCTTTTTGGAGATACGCAGTATTTT	CASSPLFGDTQYF
NA	TRBV19	TRBJ1-2	NA	TGTGCCAGTCGTAAGACCGAACTAGCTAACTATGGCTACACCTTC	CASRKTELANYGYTF
NA	TRBV27	TRBJ1-2	NA	TGTGCCAGCAGTTTAATGCCGTTTCAAGGGAGGGAGGGTGGCTACACCTTC	CASSLMPFQGREGGYTF
NA	TRBV7-6	TRBJ1-1	NA	TGTGCCAGCAGCTTAGGTGTGGTGAACACTGAAGCTTTCTTT	CASSLGVVNTEAFF
TRBD1	TRBV5-6	TRBJ2-3	NA	TGTGCCAGCAGCCTCCGGGACAGGGGTTATACGCAGTATTTT	CASSLRDRGYTQYF
TRBD1	TRBV6-6	TRBJ2-5	NA	TGTGCCAGCAGTTATAGGGGGCCAGGAGAGACCCAGTACTTC	CASSYRGPGETQYF
NA	TRBV11-2	TRBJ1-1	NA	TGTGCCAGCAGCCCGACCCGGGACCTCGAGGGGACTGAAGCTTTCTTT	CASSPTRDLEGTEAFF
NA	TRBV28	TRBJ1-1	NA	TGTGCCAGCAGACCCCCCGGGAAAACTGAAGCTTTCTTT	CASRPPGKTEAFF
TRBD1	TRBV5-1	TRBJ1-2	NA	TGCGCCAGCAGCTTGGAGGGGACAGGGAATATGGGCTACACCTTC	CASSLEGTGNMGYTF
TRBD2	TRBV24-1	TRBJ2-1	NA	TGTGCCACCAGTGACGCCGGGACTAGCGACTACAATGAGCAGTTCTTC	CATSDAGTSDYNEQFF
NA	TRBV11-3	TRBJ2-2	NA	TGTGCCAGCAGCTTCGTAAGGCGACGGAACACCGGGGAGCTGTTTTTT	CASSFVRRRNTGELFF
NA	TRBV25-1	TRBJ1-1	once	TGTGCCAGCAGTGAATTGGGGGCCAGTGAAGCTTTCTTT	CASSELGASEAFF
NA	TRBV19	TRBJ1-1	NA	TGTGCCAGTAAGAACACTGAAGCTTTCTTT	CASKNTEAFF
NA	TRBV5-4	TRBJ1-4	NA	TGTGCCAGCAGCTTGGGGGGACGGAATGAAAAACTGTTTTTT	CASSLGGRNEKLFF
TRBD1	TRBV6-5	TRBJ1-6	NA	TGTGCCAGCAGGAGGACAGGGACAAATTCACCCCTCCACTTT	CASRRTGTNSPLHF
NA	TRBV25-1	TRBJ1-5	NA	TGTGCCAGCAGTCCTTCACGGGGTCACCTAGATAGCAATCAGCCCCAGCATTTT	CASSPSRGHLDSNQPQHF
TRBD2	TRBV9	TRBJ2-1	NA	TGTGCCAGCAGCGCGAGGGGACTAGCGGGAGGGCCTGGCAATGAGCAGTTCTTC	CASSARGLAGGPGNEQFF
NA	TRBV27	TRBJ2-7	NA	TGTGCCAGCAGTACCGACCGGGGTGTGGAGCAGTACTTC	CASSTDRGVEQYF
NA	TRBV27	TRBJ2-2	NA	TGTGCCAGCAGTTTGACCGGGGAGCTGTTTTTT	CASSLTGELFF
TRBD1	TRBV18	TRBJ1-4	NA	TGTGCCAGCTCGGATATGACAGGGGGCAAAGAAAAACTGTTTTTT	CASSDMTGGKEKLFF
NA	TRBV7-9	TRBJ1-1	NA	TGTGCCAGCAGCTTAGGGGGGACAACCGAAGCTTTCTTT	CASSLGGTTEAFF
TRBD1	TRBV7-9	TRBJ1-1	NA	TGTGCCAGCAGCTTCCGGAGACAGGGGGCTATTAACACTGAAGCTTTCTTT	CASSFRRQGAINTEAFF
NA	TRBV20-1	TRBJ1-1	once	TGCAGTGCTAGAGAGAGGTACGGGGCTTTCTTT	CSARERYGAFF
NA	TRBV9	TRBJ1-4	NA	TGTGCCAGCAGCGTGGGCGGGTCTAATGAAAAACTGTTTTTT	CASSVGGSNEKLFF
NA	TRBV20-1	TRBJ1-2	NA	TGCAGTGCTGGGTCCCGGCGCGGCTACACCTTC	CSAGSRRGYTF
NA	TRBV11-2	TRBJ1-4	NA	TGTGCCAGCAGCTTAGATGGGGCAGGGGAGAGGGAAAAACTGTTTTTT	CASSLDGAGEREKLFF
TRBD1	TRBV28	TRBJ1-1	NA	TGTGCCAGCAGTTCCACCCCCGGGACAGGCTACACTGAAGCTTTCTTT	CASSSTPGTGYTEAFF
NA	TRBV18	TRBJ1-3	once	TGTGCCAGCGCCGAAGGGTCTGGAAACACCATATATTTT	CASAEGSGNTIYF
NA	TRBV3-1/TRBV3-2	TRBJ1-2	NA	TGTGCCAGCAGCCAAGGACTTACTAACTATGGCTACACCTTC	CASSQGLTNYGYTF
NA	TRBV4-1	TRBJ2-1	NA	TGCGCCAGCAGGCCAAGAGTAGGGCCGGGCTCCTACAATGAGCAGTTCTTC	CASRPRVGPGSYNEQFF
NA	TRBV6-6	TRBJ2-1	NA	TGTGCCAGCAGCCGACTGAATGAGCAGTTCTTC	CASSRLNEQFF
TRBD1	TRBV7-9	TRBJ2-7	NA	TGTGCCAGCAGCAATGGGGGACAGAGCTCCTACGAGCAGTACTTC	CASSNGGQSSYEQYF